These T cell receptor beta chains were read from a single sample in a study of blood T cell repertoires in COVID-19. Assay: immunoSEQ multiplex PCR; the TCRdb copy retains only in-frame clones and omits some. Of fewer than 25,000 clones in the sample, about 89% were seen once. Sequenced: peripheral blood. The receptors were sampled from a man between 65 and 80 years old with acute or convalescent COVID-19. The CDR3 runs from the conserved cysteine through the conserved F or W.

v_call: TRBV24-1; j_call: TRBJ2-4; cdr3_aa: CATIVDRGNIQYF
v_call: TRBV11-3; j_call: TRBJ1-2; cdr3_aa: CATTRETLPGYTF
v_call: TRBV30; j_call: TRBJ2-1; cdr3_aa: CAWSVTGEDEQFF
v_call: TRBV10-1; j_call: TRBJ2-2; cdr3_aa: CASSDPGGPGELFF
v_call: TRBV7-9; j_call: TRBJ2-5; cdr3_aa: CAERGYQETQYF
v_call: TRBV19; j_call: TRBJ2-5; cdr3_aa: CATDATGLSQETQYF
v_call: TRBV9; j_call: TRBJ1-5; cdr3_aa: CASSGTGGNQPQHF
v_call: TRBV28; j_call: TRBJ2-3; cdr3_aa: CASSPNQASGRAYTDTQYF
v_call: TRBV11-2; j_call: TRBJ2-1; cdr3_aa: CASANRSGKSSYNEQFF
v_call: TRBV19; j_call: TRBJ1-5; cdr3_aa: CASKVRQGQSNQPQHF
v_call: TRBV12-3/TRBV12-4; j_call: TRBJ1-4; cdr3_aa: CASSWRVAEKLFF
v_call: TRBV11-3; j_call: TRBJ2-7; cdr3_aa: CASSYARGGSYEQYF
v_call: TRBV7-9; j_call: TRBJ2-7; cdr3_aa: CASSPVRTGPREQYF
v_call: TRBV2; j_call: TRBJ2-7; cdr3_aa: CASSERVSSYEQYF
v_call: TRBV7-8; j_call: TRBJ1-1; cdr3_aa: CASRLSGVEDTEAFF
v_call: TRBV12-3/TRBV12-4; j_call: TRBJ2-3; cdr3_aa: CASSLILSDTQYF
v_call: TRBV24-1; j_call: TRBJ2-1; cdr3_aa: CATSGASGRHYNEQFF
v_call: TRBV6-5; j_call: TRBJ2-5; cdr3_aa: CASSSTGEETQYF
v_call: TRBV5-6; j_call: TRBJ2-7; cdr3_aa: CASSGPGGWEQYF
v_call: TRBV25-1; j_call: TRBJ2-3; cdr3_aa: CASRKTGEADTQYF
v_call: TRBV19; j_call: TRBJ1-5; cdr3_aa: CASSIVGRADQPQHF
v_call: TRBV5-1; j_call: TRBJ2-3; cdr3_aa: CASSMGLDTDTQYF
v_call: TRBV28; j_call: TRBJ2-5; cdr3_aa: CASSFYGVKEQETQYF
v_call: TRBV4-2; j_call: TRBJ1-5; cdr3_aa: CASSQDLNRETGGGGVDQPQHF
v_call: TRBV5-1; j_call: TRBJ1-1; cdr3_aa: CASSLDAGNTEAFF
v_call: TRBV6-5; j_call: TRBJ2-7; cdr3_aa: CASSDSRLSYEQYF
v_call: TRBV7-9; j_call: TRBJ1-4; cdr3_aa: CASSLARNNEKLFF
v_call: TRBV28; j_call: TRBJ1-2; cdr3_aa: CASSSEAYGYTF
v_call: TRBV5-1; j_call: TRBJ1-2; cdr3_aa: CASSTDRGQDYGYTF
v_call: TRBV5-1; j_call: TRBJ2-2; cdr3_aa: CASSLHRLAGIANTGELFF
v_call: TRBV2; j_call: TRBJ2-7; cdr3_aa: CASSLGLLQDEQYF
v_call: TRBV18; j_call: TRBJ2-7; cdr3_aa: CASSPRTAGGIDEQYF
v_call: TRBV5-6; j_call: TRBJ1-2; cdr3_aa: CASSLGGGYTF
v_call: TRBV29-1; j_call: TRBJ2-3; cdr3_aa: CSAGNSQGSTQYF
v_call: TRBV19; j_call: TRBJ1-5; cdr3_aa: CASSEQDNQPQHF